Each of the 17 T cell receptor beta chains below was sequenced from the same sample in a study of a mutant IDH1 vaccine in newly diagnosed glioma. The method was immunoSEQ multiplex PCR; TCRdb's version includes in-frame clones alone and lacks a portion of them. The sample lists approximately 88,000 clones; roughly 77% were seen once. The time point: baseline, week 1 (first vaccination visit). Treatment: pre-vaccination baseline after standard-of-care therapy. The sample consisted of PBMCs, taken from a glioma patient treated with radiotherapy, temozolomide or both. These TCRs come from a man aged 35-49 years with glioma.

This clone was picked up one time. The chain employs TRBV11-3 and TRBJ2-6, with a possible D match to TRBD2 (5 bases). V was shortened by 4 bases and J by 0 bases, with 10 bases between the two germline ends. The CDR3 consists of 16 residues. The germline gives CDR1 SGHNT, CDR2 YENEEA. In DNA, the CDR3 is TGTGCCAGCAGCTCACATGGGAGCTCTGGGGCCAACGTCCTGACTTTC. It specifies CASSSHGSSGANVLTF.

The chain uses TRBV7-9 and TRBJ1-6; 7 positions match TRBD1. Per the germline V gene, CDR1 is SEHNR and CDR2 is FQNEAQ (reference sequence). V lost 2 bases and J lost 5; bases outside the gene matches: 3. CDR3 length equals 15 residues. CDR3 residues: CASSLMGTDNSPLHF. The CDR3 nucleotides are TGTGCCAGCAGCTTAATGGGGACAGATAATTCACCCCTCCACTTT. Complete variable domain (other parts from reference TRBV7-9 and TRBJ1-6): DTGVSQNPRHKITKRGQNVTFRCDPISEHNRLYWYRQTLGQGPEFLTYFQNEAQLEKSRLLSDRFSAERPKGSFSTLEIQRTEQGDSAMYLCASSLMGTDNSPLHFGNGTRLTVT.

The rearrangement uses TRBV25-1 and TRBJ1-2; possible D gene TRBD1, 6 bases. Trimming stripped 0 bases from V and 10 bases from J, with 18 bases between. The CDR3 is 15 amino acids. The V gene's germline CDR1 is MGHDK and CDR2 SYGVNS. Here the CDR3 DNA reads TGTGCCAGCAGTGAATATGCAGGGGCCGGACATGACTACACCTTC. It specifies CASSEYAGAGHDYTF.

The CDR3 loop is CASSPGGFAKNIQYF. The CDR3 region has the DNA TGTGCCAGCAGCCCGGGGGGCTTCGCCAAAAACATTCAGTACTTC. The rearrangement links TRBV5-4 to TRBJ2-4, with D possibly matching TRBD2 (7 bases). V was trimmed by 4 bases and J by 1 base, leaving 12 bases between them. CDR3 length: 15 residues. Germline values: CDR1 SGHNT, CDR2 YYREEE (reference sequence).

The chain links TRBV29-1 to TRBJ2-1; D not certain. The CDR3 has 14 amino acids. CDR1 and CDR2 from the germline V gene are SQVTM and ANQGSEA. V lost 4 bases, J lost 0 bases, and 10 bases lay in between. The CDR3 loop reads CSVVGVNSYNEQFF. The CDR3 DNA reads TGCAGCGTTGTTGGGGTCAACTCCTACAATGAGCAGTTCTTC.

The chain combines TRBV7-2 with TRBJ2-5; either TRBD1 or TRBD2 may supply D (5 bases each). The V end was cut by 10 bases, the J end by 2 bases, with 8 bases between. Germline CDR1 and CDR2: SGHTA and FQGNSA. The CDR3 length is 11 residues. As DNA, the CDR3 is TGTGCCACGGGACCACAAGAGACCCAGTACTTC. Protein product: CATGPQETQYF. Drawing the rest from reference TRBV7-2 and TRBJ2-5, the complete variable domain is GAGVSQSPSNKVTEKGKDVELRCDPISGHTALYWYRQSLGQGLEFLIYFQGNSAPDKSGLPSDRFSAERTGGSVSTLTIQRTQQEDSAVYLCATGPQETQYFGPGTRLLVL.

CDR3 nucleotide sequence: TGTGCCAGCAGGTTTACTAGCGTGACCCTGGACGAGCAGTACTTC. Residues: CASRFTSVTLDEQYF. The chain uses TRBV6-5 and TRBJ2-7; TRBD2 aligns across 7 bases. Germline values: CDR1 MNHEY, CDR2 SVGAGI. With 6 bases clipped from V and 5 bases from J, the junction kept 13 bases outside the gene matches. This CDR3 comprises 15 residues.

This chain connects TRBV10-3 to TRBJ1-1; possible D gene TRBD1, 5 bases. The CDR3 contains 17 residues. The ends were cut back, 0 bases at V and 3 bases at J, with 17 bases in the middle. Germline V lookup: CDR1 ENHRY, CDR2 SYGVKD. CDR3 loop: CAISESGYGGGDTEAFF. As DNA, the CDR3 is TGTGCCATCAGTGAGTCGGGTTATGGGGGTGGGGACACTGAAGCTTTCTTT.

The chain employs TRBV2 and TRBJ1-5, with 11 bases identical to TRBD1. The germline V gene encodes CDR1 SNHLY and CDR2 FYNNEI. J was trimmed by 3 bases and V by 8 bases; bases with no gene match: 3. The CDR3 has 14 residues. CDR3 sequence (DNA): TGTGCCAGCTCGGACAGGGGGCTCAATCAGCCCCAGCATTTT. It specifies CASSDRGLNQPQHF. Full variable domain (rest looked up from reference TRBV2 and TRBJ1-5): EPEVTQTPSHQVTQMGQEVILRCVPISNHLYFYWYRQILGQKVEFLVSFYNNEISEKSEIFDDQFSVERPDGSNFTLKIRSTKLEDSAMYFCASSDRGLNQPQHFGDGTRLSIL.

This clone was found a few times. V gene TRBV19 combines with J gene TRBJ2-7; 8 bases align to TRBD2. Germline-derived CDR1 and CDR2 are LNHDA and SQIVND (reference sequence). V lost 8 bases to trimming and J lost 3 bases; unmatched junction nucleotides: 9. The CDR3 totals 14 residues. The CDR3, as DNA: TGTGCCAGTGCCTACGGCGGGGGGAACTACGAGCAGTACTTC. Translating gives CASAYGGGNYEQYF.

The chain joins TRBV7-2 to TRBJ2-6; 10 nucleotides align to TRBD2. Germline values: CDR1 SGHTA, CDR2 FQGNSA. There are 17 residues in the CDR3. After removal of 4 bases from V and 4 bases from J, the junction contained 7 bases not matched to a gene. CDR3 amino acids: CASSSPGLATGANVLTF. The CDR3 DNA sequence: TGTGCCAGCAGCTCCCCGGGACTAGCGACCGGGGCCAACGTCCTGACTTTC.

The gene calls are TRBV4-2 and TRBJ2-7; weak D call: TRBD2 (5 bases). V lost 0 bases to trimming and J lost 6 bases, with 9 bases between them. Germline V gene data show CDR1 as LGHNA and CDR2 as YNFKEQ. CDR3 length: 13 residues. The CDR3 bases are TGTGCCAGCAGCCAAGATCTCGGGATCGAGCAGTACTTC. Translation: CASSQDLGIEQYF.

In this sample, this clone turned up a few times. CDR3 nucleotides: TGTGCCAGCAGTTTAGGGCTAGCGGGAGCCCTCGTGAGCGAGCAGTACTTC. This translates into CASSLGLAGALVSEQYF. This sequence joins TRBV27 and TRBJ2-7, with 10 bases aligning to TRBD2. Germline assignment: CDR1 MNHEY and CDR2 SMNVEV (reference sequence). There are 17 residues in the CDR3. V was pared by 2 bases and J by 6 bases, with 13 bases of the junction left unmatched.

The genes are TRBV6-1 and TRBJ2-7; a possible D gene is TRBD2 (6 bases). The CDR3 extends over 17 amino acids. From germline, CDR1 is MNHNS and CDR2 SASEGT. V gave up 0 bases and J gave up 3 bases, with 18 bases separating them. The CDR3 reads CASSEAGAGTWNYEQYF. In nucleotides, the CDR3 is TGTGCCAGCAGTGAAGCAGGGGCCGGGACTTGGAACTACGAGCAGTACTTC.

The V gene is TRBV6-1, the J gene TRBJ1-5; D is perhaps TRBD1 (6 bases). CDR3 length: 15 residues. V was clipped by 5 bases and J by 3 bases, with 14 bases between them. CDR1 is MNHNS, CDR2 SASEGT, per germline. The CDR3 DNA sequence: TGTGCCAGCAGTCCCTGGGGGGCCTCCAATCAGCCCCAGCATTTT. Its protein product is CASSPWGASNQPQHF.

The V call is TRBV4-2, the J call TRBJ2-3, with 12 bases fitting TRBD2. Germline V gives CDR1 LGHNA, CDR2 YNFKEQ. This CDR3 has 16 residues. V lost 6 bases, J lost 1 base, and 5 bases stayed unmatched. This CDR3 reads CASSARLAGGTDTQYF. The DNA of the CDR3 is TGTGCCAGCAGTGCAAGACTAGCGGGAGGCACAGATACGCAGTATTTT.

V and J are TRBV7-2 and TRBJ1-3; D uncertain. The CDR3 totals 13 residues. Deletions cut 6 bases from V and 4 bases from J, with 10 bases between. Germline CDR1 SGHTA, CDR2 FQGNSA. The CDR3 DNA reads TGTGCCAGCAGTTGGGTGGTCGGAAACACCATATATTTT. As protein: CASSWVVGNTIYF.